One sample yielded the 29 T cell receptor beta chains listed below, sequenced in a study of memory CD4+ T cells and cytomegalovirus serostatus. TCRdb's table, derived via immunoSEQ multiplex PCR, lists solely in-frame clones and lacks some. The sample lists approximately 47,000 clones, roughly 78% occurring once. Single viable CD3+CD4+CD8-CD45RO+ cells were sorted as the memory CD4+ T cells. Material: memory CD4+ T cells from blood. The receptors here all came from an adult in good health and CMV-seronegative.

In this sample, this clone turned up once. The V and J genes are TRBV9 and TRBJ2-1; D not certain. Trimming shortened V by 4 bases and J by 4 bases, and 3 bases separated the two germline ends. This CDR3 comprises 11 residues. The germline V gene has CDR1 SGDLS and CDR2 YYNGEE. The DNA of the CDR3 is TGTGCCAGCAGCCTTTACAATGAGCAGTTCTTC. Protein sequence: CASSLYNEQFF. The entire variable domain, with the rest obtained from reference TRBV9 and TRBJ2-1, is as follows: DSGVTQTPKHLITATGQRVTLRCSPRSGDLSVYWYQQSLDQGLQFLIQYYNGEERAKGNILERFSAQQFPDLHSELNLSSLELGDSALYFCASSLYNEQFFGPGTRLTVL.

There are a few counts of this clone. The chain has TRBV7-2 and TRBJ1-1, with D unclear. V shed 5 bases and J shed 1 base, with 14 bases lying between them. Germline CDR1 is SGHTA and CDR2 is FQGNSA. The CDR3 covers 15 residues. The CDR3 DNA is TGTGCCAGCAGCACCAAGGGCTGGGGGAACACTGAAGCTTTCTTT. Translated: CASSTKGWGNTEAFF. Filled out from reference TRBV7-2 and TRBJ1-1, the complete variable domain reads GAGVSQSPSNKVTEKGKDVELRCDPISGHTALYWYRQSLGQGLEFLIYFQGNSAPDKSGLPSDRFSAERTGGSVSTLTIQRTQQEDSAVYLCASSTKGWGNTEAFFGQGTRLTVV.

The V and J genes are TRBV7-9 and TRBJ1-3; no firm D call. This CDR3 spans 14 amino acids. The V gene lost 5 bases and the J gene lost 0 bases, with 8 bases spanning the gap. CDR1 and CDR2 from the germline V gene are SEHNR and FQNEAQ (reference sequence). DNA for the CDR3: TGTGCCAGCAGCCCCGGCTCCTCTGGAAACACCATATATTTT. This codes for CASSPGSSGNTIYF.

This clone occurred once. V is TRBV18 and J is TRBJ1-5; 8 bases are a match to TRBD1. The V gene's germline CDR1 is KGHSH and CDR2 LQKENI. With V trimmed by 3 bases and J by 4 bases, 5 bases remained unmatched. The CDR3 consists of 15 residues. CDR3 in DNA: TGTGCCAGCTCACCGCGAACAGGGGGGAATCAGCCCCAGCATTTT. Translation: CASSPRTGGNQPQHF.

The chain is built from TRBV19 and TRBJ1-6; TRBD1 is a possible D gene (5 bases). This CDR3 is built from 15 residues. CDR1 LNHDA and CDR2 SQIVND come from the germline V gene (reference sequence). The ends were cut back, 6 bases at V and 10 bases at J, with 19 bases in the middle. The CDR3 is CASRDRDGGWSPLHF. For the CDR3, the DNA is TGTGCCAGTAGGGACCGGGACGGAGGATGGTCACCCCTCCACTTT.

V and J are TRBV6-1 and TRBJ1-2, with 8 bases aligning to TRBD1. Germline V CDR1 and CDR2: MNHNS, SASEGT. This CDR3 contains 13 residues. Unmatched junction bases numbered 5, after V lost 3 bases and J lost 8 bases. CDR3 sequence (DNA): TGTGCCAGCAGTGACGACAGGGGATTCGGCTACACCTTC. It specifies CASSDDRGFGYTF.

V usage is TRBV5-1 and J usage is TRBJ1-2; 8 nucleotides align to TRBD1. From germline, CDR1 is SGHRS and CDR2 YFSETQ. This CDR3 spans 16 amino acids. The ends lost 0 bases at V and 4 bases at J; junction bases unmatched: 8. The CDR3 loop is CASSLDSQGASYGYTF. DNA of the CDR3: TGCGCCAGCAGCTTGGATTCCCAGGGGGCGAGCTATGGCTACACCTTC.

This chain uses TRBV7-9 with TRBJ2-7, with unresolved D. V gave up 2 bases and J gave up 5 bases, with 13 bases separating them. The germline V gene encodes CDR1 SEHNR and CDR2 FQNEAQ (reference sequence). CDR3 size: 14 residues. CDR3 sequence (DNA): TGTGCCAGCAGCTTAAATAGTTGGTCAGACGAGCAGTACTTC. This sequence encodes CASSLNSWSDEQYF. Complete variable domain (other parts from reference TRBV7-9 and TRBJ2-7): DTGVSQNPRHKITKRGQNVTFRCDPISEHNRLYWYRQTLGQGPEFLTYFQNEAQLEKSRLLSDRFSAERPKGSFSTLEIQRTEQGDSAMYLCASSLNSWSDEQYFGPGTRLTVT.

This clone was seen more than once but under ten times. The chain joins TRBV4-3 to TRBJ2-1, with 9 bases fitting TRBD2. Germline loops: CDR1 LGHNA, CDR2 YSLEER. V was clipped by 4 bases and J by 2 bases; unmatched bases: 9. CDR3 length: 17 amino acids. CDR3 sequence reads: CASSRYASGAPYNEQFF. For the CDR3, the DNA is TGCGCCAGCAGCCGCTACGCTAGCGGGGCGCCCTACAATGAGCAGTTCTTC.

A note on this clone: Germline and junction disagree at one end, which may indicate a read error. This rearrangement joins TRBV5-1 to TRBJ2-7; a possible D gene is TRBD2 (6 bases). The V gene's germline CDR1 is SGHRS and CDR2 YFSETQ. This CDR3 region has 12 residues. The DNA for the CDR3 is TGTGCCAGCAGCCTACGGGACTCCAAGCAGTACTTC. Protein sequence: CASSLRDSKQYF.

There are a few counts of this clone. The J gene is TRBJ2-6, the V gene TRBV11-2, with D perhaps matching TRBD1 (5 bases). The CDR3 length is 16 residues. V lost 5 bases and J 0 bases, leaving 11 bases between the germline ends. Germline lookup yields CDR1 SGHAT and CDR2 FQNNGV. The CDR3 here is CASSARQNSGANVLTF. CDR3 coding DNA: TGTGCCAGCAGCGCCCGACAGAACTCTGGGGCCAACGTCCTGACTTTC. The whole variable domain, remainder taken from reference TRBV11-2 and TRBJ2-6, is EAGVAQSPRYKIIEKRQSVAFWCNPISGHATLYWYQQILGQGPKLLIQFQNNGVVDDSQLPKDRFSAERLKGVDSTLKIQPAKLEDSAVYLCASSARQNSGANVLTFGAGSRLTVL.

Notes on this clone: Additional DNA sequences in this sample encode the identical CDR3. This sequence joins TRBV18 and TRBJ2-5, with TRBD2 matching 11 bases. After removal of 2 bases from V and 5 bases from J, the junction contained 4 bases not matched to a gene. Germline loops: CDR1 KGHSH, CDR2 LQKENI. The CDR3 is made up of 15 amino acids. In DNA form, the CDR3 reads TGTGCCAGCTCACCAGGGCTAGCGGGGGGCGAGACCCAGTACTTC. It translates to CASSPGLAGGETQYF.

This chain uses TRBV11-1 with TRBJ2-1; D may match TRBD1 or TRBD2 (5 bases each). The CDR3 is made up of 18 amino acids. V was cut by 2 bases and J by 5 bases, with 22 bases left in between. Germline CDR1 SGHAT, CDR2 FQDESV (reference sequence). The CDR3 region has the DNA TGTGCCAGCAGCTTATCGGTGGTAAGGGACCTCCTCGACAATGAGCAGTTCTTC. Amino acids: CASSLSVVRDLLDNEQFF. Filled out from reference TRBV11-1 and TRBJ2-1, the complete variable domain reads EAEVAQSPRYKITEKSQAVAFWCDPISGHATLYWYRQILGQGPELLVQFQDESVVDDSQLPKDRFSAERLKGVDSTLKIQPAELGDSAMYLCASSLSVVRDLLDNEQFFGPGTRLTVL.

This clone was observed a handful of times. The chain has TRBV7-2 and TRBJ1-6, with a possible D match to TRBD1 (5 bases). Germline-derived CDR1 and CDR2 are SGHTA and FQGNSA. This CDR3 is 16 amino acids long. V lost 4 bases and J lost 9, with 19 bases in between. In DNA, the CDR3 is TGTGCCAGCAGCTCGCTTGGGGGGGAGTGGGGTTCACCCCTCCACTTT. It codes for CASSSLGGEWGSPLHF.

This sequence joins TRBV19 and TRBJ1-1; D is perhaps TRBD1 (6 bases). V lost 0 bases and J 5 bases, leaving 10 bases between the germline ends. This CDR3 has 14 amino acids. Germline V gene lookup returns CDR1 LNHDA and CDR2 SQIVND (reference sequence). CDR3: CASSIDQGSTEAFF. CDR3 DNA sequence: TGTGCCAGTAGTATAGACCAGGGGAGTACTGAAGCTTTCTTT.

CDR3 in amino acids: CASSGTPRTYEQYF. DNA for the CDR3: TGTGCCAGCAGCGGGACTCCCCGAACCTACGAGCAGTACTTC. The chain combines TRBV28 with TRBJ2-7; possibly TRBD2 for D (6 bases). CDR3 length: 14 amino acids. Trimming shortened V by 6 bases and J by 2 bases, and 14 bases separated the two germline ends. The V gene's germline CDR1 is MDHEN and CDR2 SYDVKM.

The chain is built from TRBV30 and TRBJ1-3; 9 bases agree with TRBD1. The CDR3 totals 16 residues. CDR1 GTSNPN and CDR2 SVGIG come from the germline V gene (reference sequence). V lost 2 bases, J lost 4 bases, and 9 bases stayed unmatched. The CDR3 nucleotides read TGTGCCTGGAGTTTCCCAACAGGGGGCCAGGGAAACACCATATATTTT. It is translated as CAWSFPTGGQGNTIYF.

In this sample, this clone turned up a few times. The chain recombines TRBV14 with TRBJ1-2; unclear D gene. The CDR3 contains 14 residues. The V and J ends lost 0 bases and 3 bases respectively, with 8 bases between them. Germline V lookup: CDR1 SGHDN, CDR2 FVKESK. The CDR3 loop reads CASSQDLDHYGYTF. The CDR3 nucleotides are TGTGCCAGCAGCCAAGATCTAGACCACTATGGCTACACCTTC.

CDR3 loop: CASSQDRATTNEKLFF. Here the CDR3 DNA reads TGTGCCAGCTCACAGGACAGGGCCACGACTAATGAAAAACTGTTTTTT. The rearrangement joins TRBV18 to TRBJ1-4; 8 bases align to TRBD1. This CDR3 has 16 residues. With 4 bases clipped from V and 2 bases from J, the junction kept 6 bases outside the gene matches. CDR1 is KGHSH, CDR2 LQKENI, per germline.

The genes are TRBV5-4 and TRBJ1-2; 12 nucleotides agree with TRBD1. The CDR3 has 15 residues. The germline gives CDR1 SGHNT, CDR2 YYREEE (reference sequence). J lost 6 bases, V lost 5 bases, and 8 bases had no gene match. CDR3 residues: CASRAPGQGANGYTF. Here the CDR3 DNA reads TGTGCCAGCAGAGCCCCGGGACAGGGGGCAAATGGCTACACCTTC.

The chain uses TRBV6-6 and TRBJ2-7, with D unresolved. This CDR3 region has 11 residues. Trimming shortened V by 8 bases and J by 1 base, and 6 bases separated the two germline ends. From germline, CDR1 is MNHNY and CDR2 SVGAGI (reference sequence). The DNA of the CDR3 is TGTGCCAGCGGTAGGTCCTACGAGCAGTACTTC. This gives the protein CASGRSYEQYF.

The chain recombines TRBV6-6 with TRBJ1-2, with D unresolved. Germline V gene sequence: CDR1 MNHNY, CDR2 SVGAGI (reference sequence). The CDR3 runs 13 residues. Trimming took 0 bases from V and 6 from J, leaving 8 bases between them. CDR3 protein: CASSYSNRDGYTF. CDR3 coding DNA: TGTGCCAGCAGTTACTCGAATCGGGATGGCTACACCTTC.

This rearrangement joins TRBV7-2 to TRBJ2-7; possibly TRBD2 for D (5 bases). Between the trimmed V and J ends, which lost 2 bases and 6 bases, there was a span of 11 bases. Germline V gene sequence: CDR1 SGHTA, CDR2 FQGNSA. This CDR3 has 13 residues. CDR3 amino acids: CASSLTGVREQYF. The CDR3 nucleotides are TGTGCCAGCAGCTTAACCGGGGTACGCGAGCAGTACTTC.

The V gene is TRBV18, the J gene TRBJ2-7; 9 bases map to TRBD1. Looked up from germline, CDR1 is KGHSH and CDR2 is LQKENI. CDR3 length: 15 residues. Losses at the gene ends were 3 bases for V and 5 bases for J; bases not matched to a gene: 8. CDR3 amino acids: CASSPRPGTGNEQYF. CDR3 nucleotides: TGTGCCAGCTCACCGCGTCCCGGGACAGGGAACGAGCAGTACTTC.

The genes are TRBV30 and TRBJ1-2; D is undetermined. V lost 3 bases and J lost 5, with 7 bases in between. CDR1 is GTSNPN, CDR2 SVGIG, per germline (reference sequence). There are 11 residues in the CDR3. For the CDR3, the DNA is TGTGCCTGGAGCTTGGGTTATGGCTACACCTTC. It specifies CAWSLGYGYTF.

V and J are TRBV6-5 and TRBJ1-6; the D is unclear. CDR3 size: 14 residues. Germline lookup yields CDR1 MNHEY and CDR2 SVGAGI. The V end was cut by 2 bases, the J end by 10 bases, with 12 bases between. CDR3 in amino acids: CASSYAKAGSPLHF. The CDR3 DNA sequence: TGTGCCAGCAGTTACGCCAAGGCGGGATCACCCCTCCACTTT.

This clone was seen more than once but under ten times. The chain links TRBV19 to TRBJ1-2, with no clear D. Germline CDR1 and CDR2: LNHDA and SQIVND (reference sequence). The length of the CDR3 is 15 residues. V lost 3 bases and J 4 bases, leaving 15 bases between the germline ends. DNA for the CDR3: TGTGCCAGTAGTATTTTCCCGGTCTCGGGCTATGGCTACACCTTC. This sequence encodes CASSIFPVSGYGYTF.

The rearrangement uses TRBV27 and TRBJ1-5; 10 positions agree with TRBD1. The CDR3 has 14 amino acids. The V segment lost 3 bases and the J segment 7 bases; nucleotides outside the gene matches: 3. The V gene's germline CDR1 is MNHEY and CDR2 SMNVEV (reference sequence). CDR3 region: CASSLTGGLQPQHF. For the CDR3, the DNA is TGTGCCAGCAGTTTGACAGGGGGCCTCCAGCCCCAGCATTTT.

V usage is TRBV7-9 and J usage is TRBJ1-2; D might be TRBD1 (6 bases). Germline V lookup: CDR1 SEHNR, CDR2 FQNEAQ (reference sequence). The CDR3 covers 16 residues. V was shortened by 5 bases and J by 2 bases, with 18 bases between the two germline ends. The CDR3, as DNA: TGTGCCAGCAGCGAAGGTTCAACAGGGATGAACTATGGCTACACCTTC. It encodes CASSEGSTGMNYGYTF.